One and the same sample provided the 30 T cell receptor beta chains below, sequenced in a study of blood T cell repertoires in COVID-19. Profiled with immunoSEQ multiplex PCR; TCRdb holds only in-frame clones, not every one. The sample carries some 200,000 clones, roughly 85% recorded once. The sequenced sample was PBMCs or T cells enriched from blood (not recorded which). The receptors derive from a woman aged 40 to 50 with acute COVID-19.

With regard to this clone: The sample has other DNA sequences that encode this CDR3 too. The chain links TRBV5-1 to TRBJ2-2; possibly TRBD1 for D (6 bases). The CDR3 totals 13 residues. Trimming shortened V by 9 bases and J by 1 base, and 10 bases separated the two germline ends. Germline V CDR1 and CDR2: SGHRS, YFSETQ. CDR3 region: CATRTVNTGELFF. CDR3 coding DNA: TGCGCCACCCGGACAGTGAACACCGGGGAGCTGTTTTTT.

There are a few counts of this clone. J is TRBJ2-2 and V is TRBV7-9; 7 nucleotides match TRBD1. CDR3 length equals 15 residues. The J segment lost 3 bases and the V segment lost 4 bases, leaving 5 bases of the junction unmatched. Germline CDR1 SEHNR, CDR2 FQNEAQ (reference sequence). The DNA of the CDR3 is TGTGCCAGCAGCTCACAGGGGATATACACCGGGGAGCTGTTTTTT. This sequence encodes CASSSQGIYTGELFF.

The rearrangement uses TRBV6-2 or TRBV6-3 and TRBJ1-6; possibly TRBD1 for D (5 bases). The CDR3 length is 15 residues. Trimming pared 6 bases from V and 5 bases from J, leaving 14 bases between. Germline CDR1 and CDR2: MNHEY and SVGEGT. CDR3 bases: TGTGCCAGCAGCCTAGGGGCAAGCAATAATTCACCCCTCCACTTT. This encodes CASSLGASNNSPLHF.

The table lists this clone with a count of one. This rearrangement joins TRBV7-2 to TRBJ1-3; TRBD1 aligns across 7 bases. Germline V gene data show CDR1 as SGHTA and CDR2 as FQGNSA. The CDR3 has 13 residues. Trimming removed 5 bases from V and 8 bases from J; junction bases left unmatched: 6. The CDR3 DNA reads as TGTGCCAGCAGCGCTCACAGGGGAGACACCATATATTTT. It specifies CASSAHRGDTIYF.

The chain recombines TRBV12-5 with TRBJ2-5; the match to TRBD2 covers 14 bases. V was clipped by 4 bases and J by 5 bases; unmatched bases: 6. The germline V gene has CDR1 LGHNT and CDR2 FRNRAP. This CDR3 spans 16 amino acids. In DNA, the CDR3 is TGTGCTAGTGGTTCCCGAGGACTAGCGGGGGGCGAGACCCAGTACTTC. Translating gives CASGSRGLAGGETQYF. Filled out from reference TRBV12-5 and TRBJ2-5, the complete variable domain reads DARVTQTPRHKVTEMGQEVTMRCQPILGHNTVFWYRQTMMQGLELLAYFRNRAPLDDSGMPKDRFSAEMPDATLATLKIQPSEPRDSAVYFCASGSRGLAGGETQYFGPGTRLLVL.

V usage is TRBV15 and J usage is TRBJ1-1; the D gene is possibly TRBD1 (6 bases). The CDR3 loop spans 15 amino acids. Trimming removed 6 bases from V and 0 bases from J, with 14 bases in between. Germline V CDR1 and CDR2: LNHNV, YYDKDF (reference sequence). The CDR3 DNA follows: TGTGCCACCAGTCGGAGGCAGGGGATGAACACTGAAGCTTTCTTT. Protein product: CATSRRQGMNTEAFF.

This sequence joins TRBV4-3 and TRBJ1-2, with TRBD1 identical over 11 bases. CDR1 is LGHNA and CDR2 is YSLEER in the germline V gene. The V gene end was trimmed by 4 bases and the J gene end by 6 bases; junction bases not matched to a gene: 4. The CDR3 is 14 residues long. CDR3: CASSPGQGAHGYTF. CDR3 DNA sequence: TGCGCCAGCAGCCCAGGACAGGGGGCACATGGCTACACCTTC.

The chain combines TRBV5-6 with TRBJ1-3, with 7 bases matching TRBD1. Germline CDR1 and CDR2: SGHDT and YYEEEE. The CDR3 has 15 amino acids. V was clipped by 4 bases and J by 0 bases; unmatched bases: 4. The CDR3 region has the DNA TGTGCCAGCAGCCAGGGGGTCGCCTCTGGAAACACCATATATTTT. Residues: CASSQGVASGNTIYF.

This clone occurred many times. The chain carries TRBV5-4 and TRBJ2-3; 8 bases line up with TRBD1. Germline assignment: CDR1 SGHNT and CDR2 YYREEE (reference sequence). CDR3 length equals 14 residues. V trimming: 4 bases; J trimming: 3 bases; junction bases outside the gene matches: 4. CDR3 protein: CASSPDRVTDTQYF. The CDR3 DNA reads as TGTGCCAGCAGCCCGGACAGGGTGACAGATACGCAGTATTTT.

The chain couples TRBV3-1 (or the pseudogene TRBV3-2) to TRBJ1-2; TRBD1 matches 7 bases. This CDR3 is built from 14 residues. The V and J ends lost 1 base and 8 bases, in that order; junction bases with no gene match: 7. Per germline, CDR1 LGHDT and CDR2 YNNKEL (reference sequence). The CDR3 nucleotides read TGTGCCAGCAGCCAAGCCCGGGACAGTGCCGGCTACACCTTC. Amino acid sequence: CASSQARDSAGYTF.

J is TRBJ1-6 and V is TRBV28; D might be TRBD1 (5 bases). This CDR3 has 15 amino acids. CDR1 and CDR2 (germline): MDHEN, SYDVKM. Trimming removed 5 bases at V and 10 bases at J, with 18 bases between. The CDR3 region is CASSQAKAGGSPLHF. The CDR3 nucleotides read TGTGCCAGCAGTCAAGCGAAGGCCGGGGGATCACCCCTCCACTTT.

The chain carries TRBV7-9 and TRBJ2-1; 7 bases are shared with TRBD1. This CDR3 is 18 amino acids long. Germline assignment: CDR1 SEHNR and CDR2 FQNEAQ (reference sequence). Losses at the gene ends were 3 bases for V and 8 bases for J; bases not matched to a gene: 19. CDR3: CASSFPALQGPWWDEQFF. CDR3 coding DNA: TGTGCCAGCAGCTTCCCCGCCCTACAGGGGCCATGGTGGGATGAGCAGTTCTTC.

This clone was counted once. The chain recombines TRBV2 with TRBJ1-4; 10 nucleotides align to TRBD1. The CDR3 has 15 residues. Germline V gene lookup returns CDR1 SNHLY and CDR2 FYNNEI. Unmatched junction bases numbered 7, after V lost 6 bases and J lost 6 bases. CDR3 loop: CASSDGTGEDEKLFF. CDR3 nucleotides: TGTGCCAGCAGCGACGGGACAGGGGAGGATGAAAAACTGTTTTTT.

The chain employs TRBV5-6 and TRBJ2-3, with 13 bases matching TRBD2. Per germline, CDR1 SGHDT and CDR2 YYEEEE. The CDR3 contains 15 residues. Trimming at V came to 5 bases and at J to 4 bases, leaving 4 bases not matched to a gene. The DNA of the CDR3 is TGTGCCAGCAGTCCCGGACTAGCGGGGGCAGATACGCAGTATTTT. This gives the protein CASSPGLAGADTQYF. The variable domain in full, completed from reference TRBV5-6 and TRBJ2-3, reads DAGVTQSPTHLIKTRGQQVTLRCSPKSGHDTVSWYQQALGQGPQFIFQYYEEEERQRGNFPDRFSGHQFPNYSSELNVNALLLGDSALYLCASSPGLAGADTQYFGPGTRLTVL.

This clone came up a few times. The chain combines TRBV2 with TRBJ1-5, with D hard to call. CDR1 is SNHLY and CDR2 is FYNNEI in the germline V gene. This CDR3 is 14 amino acids long. Trimming took 2 bases from V and 0 from J, leaving 5 bases between them. CDR3 nucleotides: TGTGCCAGCAGTGAACGGTTTAGCAATCAGCCCCAGCATTTT. Protein sequence: CASSERFSNQPQHF.

This rearrangement joins TRBV9 to TRBJ2-1; the match to TRBD2 covers 11 bases. The CDR3 has 15 residues. The germline V gene has CDR1 SGDLS and CDR2 YYNGEE. V lost 1 base, J lost 7 bases, and 4 bases stayed unmatched. The CDR3 protein is CASSVYASGGNEQFF. The CDR3 DNA follows: TGTGCCAGCAGCGTATACGCTAGCGGGGGGAATGAGCAGTTCTTC.

This clone was picked up one time. The chain combines TRBV9 with TRBJ1-6; tentative D call: TRBD1 (6 bases). The CDR3 has 14 amino acids. Germline CDR1 and CDR2: SGDLS and YYNGEE. The germline V and J ends were trimmed by 0 bases and 8 bases, with 9 bases remaining between them. The CDR3 nucleotides are TGTGCCAGCAGCGTAGATGGGACACATTCACCCCTCCACTTT. Protein product: CASSVDGTHSPLHF.

This sequence joins TRBV7-3 and TRBJ2-7; D unclear. The V gene's germline CDR1 is SGHTA and CDR2 FQGTGA. The V and J ends lost 1 base and 3 bases respectively, with 13 bases between them. The CDR3 sequence is 15 residues long. Here the CDR3 reads CASSLIPSALYEQYF. The CDR3 DNA follows: TGTGCCAGCAGCTTAATCCCTAGTGCACTCTACGAGCAGTACTTC.

The chain has TRBV5-1 and TRBJ1-2, with TRBD1 identical over 9 bases. J was trimmed by 0 bases and V by 3 bases; bases with no gene match: 12. Germline V lookup: CDR1 SGHRS, CDR2 YFSETQ. The CDR3 extends over 18 amino acids. The CDR3 DNA reads as TGCGCCAGCAGCTCAATTGGACAGGGGATACGTACTAACTATGGCTACACCTTC. Translated, it gives CASSSIGQGIRTNYGYTF.

The rearrangement joins TRBV7-9 to TRBJ1-1, with TRBD1 as a possible D gene (5 bases). The CDR3 loop spans 14 amino acids. CDR1 SEHNR and CDR2 FQNEAQ come from the germline V gene (reference sequence). V was shortened by 3 bases and J by 0 bases, with 8 bases between the two germline ends. Here the CDR3 reads CASSFGGVNTEAFF. DNA of the CDR3: TGTGCCAGCAGCTTCGGGGGAGTGAACACTGAAGCTTTCTTT.

The gene calls are TRBV30 and TRBJ1-5; D is undetermined. CDR3 length: 15 residues. Trimming removed 1 base at V and 1 base at J, with 11 bases between. The germline gives CDR1 GTSNPN, CDR2 SVGIG (reference sequence). The CDR3 loop reads CAWSGGFTSNQPQHF. The CDR3 DNA sequence: TGTGCCTGGAGTGGAGGATTCACGAGCAATCAGCCCCAGCATTTT.

The chain uses TRBV5-5 and TRBJ1-2; 12 bases align to TRBD1. Germline trimming cut 4 bases from V and 7 bases from J; bases unmatched to any gene: 14. This CDR3 comprises 17 residues. In germline, CDR1 is SGHKS, CDR2 YYEKEE (reference sequence). The CDR3 sequence: CASSLSPGQGARGGYTF. The CDR3 bases are TGTGCCAGCAGCCTTTCACCGGGACAGGGGGCGCGGGGTGGCTACACCTTC.

The genes are TRBV6-7 and TRBJ1-2; TRBD1 aligns across 7 bases. TRBV6-7 is recorded as an ORF, its role being uncertain. V lost 1 base, J lost 1 base, and 6 bases stayed unmatched. The CDR3 length is 16 residues. CDR3 bases: TGTGCCAGCAGTTACTACCGACAGGGAAATAACTATGGCTACACCTTC. As protein: CASSYYRQGNNYGYTF.

The sample holds a few counts of this clone. The chain carries TRBV9 and TRBJ2-1; 8 nucleotides match TRBD2. CDR3 size: 15 residues. Germline V gene lookup returns CDR1 SGDLS and CDR2 YYNGEE. The V segment lost 3 bases and the J segment 5 bases; nucleotides outside the gene matches: 7. The CDR3 here is CASSAQRGQNNEQFF. CDR3 bases: TGTGCCAGCAGCGCCCAGCGGGGGCAAAACAATGAGCAGTTCTTC.

The chain has TRBV7-8 and TRBJ1-1, with a weak D call TRBD1 (5 bases). V was trimmed by 0 bases and J by 5 bases, leaving 13 bases between them. CDR1 SGHVS and CDR2 FQNEAQ come from the germline V gene. CDR3 length: 15 amino acids. The CDR3 nucleotides read TGTGCCAGCAGCTTAGCGAACACAGGCCTGACTGAAGCTTTCTTT. Its translation is CASSLANTGLTEAFF.

This sequence joins TRBV9 and TRBJ2-1; a weak D match, TRBD2 (7 bases). CDR1 and CDR2 (germline): SGDLS, YYNGEE. The CDR3 loop spans 17 amino acids. V was shortened by 0 bases and J by 6 bases, with 19 bases between the two germline ends. The CDR3 spells CASSVDPGGLLVNEQFF. The CDR3 DNA sequence: TGTGCCAGCAGCGTAGACCCCGGGGGGCTATTGGTCAATGAGCAGTTCTTC.

The genes are TRBV7-9 and TRBJ1-1; 9 bases fit TRBD1. This CDR3 is built from 14 residues. V lost 5 bases to trimming and J lost 4 bases; unmatched junction nucleotides: 5. Germline V gives CDR1 SEHNR, CDR2 FQNEAQ (reference sequence). The CDR3 region is CASSLGQGSTEAFF. CDR3 nucleotides: TGTGCCAGCAGCCTAGGACAGGGGAGCACTGAAGCTTTCTTT.

The chain couples TRBV24-1 to TRBJ1-3; perhaps TRBD1 as D (6 bases). V shed 10 bases and J shed 2 bases, with 23 bases lying between them. The CDR3 runs 17 residues. The germline CDR1 and CDR2 sequences are KGHDR and SFDVKD. CDR3 DNA: TGTGCCACTGATGGGGTATCACAGGGAAGAACTGGAAACACCATATATTTT. Translation: CATDGVSQGRTGNTIYF.

The chain is built from TRBV4-1 and TRBJ2-2, with 10 bases matching TRBD2. CDR3 length: 15 residues. The V gene's germline CDR1 is MGHRA and CDR2 YSYEKL. The trim removed 2 bases at V and 4 bases at J, leaving 1 base unmatched. The CDR3 region is CASSQLAGGTGELFF. The CDR3 DNA reads TGCGCCAGCAGCCAATTAGCGGGGGGCACCGGGGAGCTGTTTTTT.

The chain uses TRBV10-3 and TRBJ1-6, with 12 nucleotides matching TRBD1. CDR1 is ENHRY, CDR2 SYGVKD, per germline. The CDR3 has 13 amino acids. Trimming cost V 10 bases and J 15 bases; bases outside gene matches: 10. CDR3 DNA sequence: TGTGCCACCCAGGGGACAGGGGGCGCCGGCCTCCACTTT. Protein sequence: CATQGTGGAGLHF.